These 23 T cell receptor beta chains share one sample of origin, sequenced in a study of regulatory T cells in long-lasting Graves disease. Both iRepertoire HTBI primers and Arm-PCR of CDR3 regions were used to build the TCR beta libraries. TCRdb reprocessed the multiplex PCR reads with MiXCR, giving one entry per CDR3 protein. The top ten clones hold around 9.3% of a sample with about 500,000 distinct CDR3 sequences, around 13% of them seen once. Regarding time point: newly diagnosed GD, antithyroid drugs for less than 3 months. From RNA extracted from PBMCs, the TCR library was made. These data were likewise used in another study, on T cells in Graves' hyperthyroidism and ophthalmopathy.

Sequences were derived from peripheral blood mononuclear cells (PBMCs), sampled at new diagnosis, from a patient treated with antithyroid drugs. Every receptor here comes from a woman in her 30s with Graves disease.

In its sample, this clonotype was seen many times. The chain combines TRBV12-3 or TRBV12-4 with TRBJ1-4; no clear D gene. Trimming stripped 11 bases from V and 0 bases from J, with 19 bases between. CDR3 length: 16 amino acids. CDR3 protein: CALQPRYTPTNEKLFF. CDR3 nucleotide sequence: TGTGCCTTACAGCCTCGATACACTCCAACTAATGAAAAACTGTTTTTT.

Ten or more counts support this clonotype. CDR3 protein: CASSSTGHGETQYF. The CDR3 region has the DNA TGTGCCAGCAGCTCGACAGGCCATGGGGAGACCCAGTACTTC. The V and J genes are TRBV7-2 and TRBJ2-5, with D perhaps TRBD1 (6 bases). The CDR3 spans 14 residues. Germline V lookup: CDR1 SGHTA, CDR2 FQGNSA. V was cut by 4 bases and J by 5 bases, with 14 bases left in between.

V usage is TRBV30 and J usage is TRBJ2-5; D uncertain. The germline V gene has CDR1 GTSNPN and CDR2 SVGIG (reference sequence). This CDR3 spans 11 amino acids. The ends were cut back, 1 base at V and 4 bases at J, with 4 bases in the middle. As DNA, the CDR3 is TGTGCCTGGAGTGCTCTAGAGACCCAGTACTTC. Residues: CAWSALETQYF. The full variable domain, with the rest looked up from reference TRBV30 and TRBJ2-5, is SQTIHQWPATLVQPVGSPLSLECTVEGTSNPNLYWYRQAAGRGLQLLFYSVGIGQISSEVPQNLSASRPQDRQFILSSKKLLLSDSGFYLCAWSALETQYFGPGTRLLVL.

In regard to this clonotype: The conserved closing phenylalanine or tryptophan is absent in this CDR3, likely reflecting a read error. The chain has TRBV5-1 and TRBJ2-5, with D perhaps matching TRBD1 (6 bases). The CDR3 is made up of 16 amino acids. The germline gives CDR1 SGHRS, CDR2 YFSETQ. The V end was cut by 1 base, the J end by 2 bases, with 15 bases between. The CDR3 coding sequence is TGCGCCAGCAGCTTGCCCATACGGACAGAACAAGAGACCCAGTACCTC. Translated: CASSLPIRTEQETQYL.

This clonotype was observed many times. J is TRBJ1-5 and V is TRBV6-1; TRBD1 matches at 9 bases. The junction had 11 bases not matched to a gene; V was cut back by 6 bases and J by 11 bases. Germline V lookup: CDR1 MNHNS, CDR2 SASEGT. This CDR3 comprises 14 residues. The CDR3 DNA follows: TGTGCCAGCAGGGGACAGGGCGAGGGGTTGGCCCAGCATTTT. Its protein is CASRGQGEGLAQHF.

This clonotype was seen at least ten times. V gene TRBV12-3 or TRBV12-4 combines with J gene TRBJ1-1; D unclear. This CDR3 contains 14 residues. Between the trimmed V and J ends, which lost 5 bases and 4 bases, there was a span of 14 bases. CDR3 residues: CASSHRPEGTEAFF. The CDR3, as DNA: TGTGCCAGCAGTCACCGACCCGAGGGCACTGAAGCTTTCTTT.

This clonotype was detected many times. The chain uses TRBV27 and TRBJ2-1; TRBD1 aligns across 9 bases. Looked up from germline, CDR1 is MNHEY and CDR2 is SMNVEV (reference sequence). The V segment lost 1 base and the J segment 0 bases; nucleotides outside the gene matches: 4. The CDR3 spans 17 residues. CDR3 sequence reads: CASSLLSGQGSYNEQFF. The CDR3 DNA reads as TGTGCCAGCAGTTTATTATCGGGACAGGGCTCCTACAATGAGCAGTTCTTC.

This clonotype was seen only a few times. This rearrangement joins TRBV18 to TRBJ2-3; D could derive from TRBD1 or TRBD2 (5 bases each). Germline CDR1 and CDR2: KGHSH and LQKENI. V lost 6 bases and J lost 4, with 20 bases in between. The CDR3 contains 16 residues. The CDR3 nucleotides read TGTGCCAGCTCCCACACGGGACCCGATACCGCAGATACGCAGTATTTT. Translating gives CASSHTGPDTADTQYF.

In its sample, this clonotype was seen many times. The chain combines TRBV7-9 with TRBJ2-1; tentatively, D is TRBD1 or TRBD2 (5 bases each). V was cut by 5 bases and J by 4 bases, with 12 bases left in between. From germline, CDR1 is SEHNR and CDR2 FQNEAQ (reference sequence). This CDR3 region has 14 residues. Here the CDR3 reads CASSLTGTYNEQFF. The CDR3, as DNA: TGTGCCAGCAGCCTCACCGGGACGTACAATGAGCAGTTCTTC.

About this clonotype: A read error may explain this, as a much larger clone is one base away. The CDR3 DNA sequence: TGTGCCAGCAGTTTACTGGGTTCGTCGGGAGAGACCCAGTACTTC. It yields the protein CASSLLGSSGETQYF. This rearrangement joins TRBV27 to TRBJ2-5; D uncertain. The CDR3 sequence is 15 residues long. V shed 2 bases and J shed 4 bases, with 14 bases lying between them. The germline gives CDR1 MNHEY, CDR2 SMNVEV (reference sequence).

In this sample, this clonotype turned up a few times. V usage is TRBV6-9 and J usage is TRBJ2-7; D is perhaps TRBD1 (6 bases). The V end lost 3 bases, the J end lost 8 bases, and 17 bases lay between the germline ends. Per germline, CDR1 MNHGY and CDR2 SVAAGI. The CDR3 sequence is 14 residues long. CDR3 residues: CASSYPDSPQQQYF. In nucleotides, the CDR3 is TGTGCCAGCAGTTACCCGGACAGTCCCCAACAGCAGTACTTC.

This clonotype was counted many times. The rearrangement links TRBV29-1 to TRBJ2-5; TRBD1 matches 11 bases. The germline V gene has CDR1 SQVTM and CDR2 ANQGSEA. Trimming cost V 5 bases and J 7 bases; bases outside gene matches: 12. The CDR3 runs 15 residues. The chain's CDR3 is CSVTRPGQGAPTQYF. The CDR3 bases are TGCAGCGTTACGCGCCCTGGACAGGGGGCGCCGACCCAGTACTTC.

The chain couples TRBV19 to TRBJ2-7; possibly TRBD1 for D (5 bases). Germline lookup yields CDR1 LNHDA and CDR2 SQIVND (reference sequence). Trimming stripped 3 bases from V and 0 bases from J, with 9 bases between. CDR3 length: 14 amino acids. The CDR3: CASSINDSSYEQYF. CDR3 coding DNA: TGTGCCAGTAGTATTAATGACAGCTCCTACGAGCAGTACTTC.

A few counts support this clonotype. The likely explanation is a read error, given a far larger clone one base away. This chain connects TRBV12-3 or TRBV12-4 to TRBJ2-1; 7 bases match TRBD2. The CDR3 runs to 13 residues. CDR3 coding DNA: TGTGCCAGCTGCGGGAGCTCCTACAATGACCAGTTCTTC. Its translation is CASCGSSYNDQFF.

This clonotype appeared many times. This sequence joins TRBV14 and TRBJ2-3; the D gene is possibly TRBD2 (5 bases). The CDR3 has 14 residues. V was pared by 1 base and J by 6 bases, with 11 bases between. Per germline, CDR1 SGHDN and CDR2 FVKESK. The CDR3 loop is CASSQVNRGDTQYF. DNA for the CDR3: TGTGCCAGCAGCCAAGTTAACCGCGGGGATACGCAGTATTTT.

This clonotype appeared many times. V and J are TRBV6-1 and TRBJ2-3; TRBD2 matches 12 bases. J was trimmed by 6 bases and V by 6 bases; bases with no gene match: 10. There are 16 residues in the CDR3. Germline V gene sequence: CDR1 MNHNS, CDR2 SASEGT. The CDR3 sequence: CASRSPSGRGSDTQYF. CDR3 coding DNA: TGTGCCAGCAGGTCCCCTAGCGGGAGGGGCTCCGATACGCAGTATTTT.

The chain uses TRBV6-1 and TRBJ2-7; 7 bases fit TRBD1. The germline V gene encodes CDR1 MNHNS and CDR2 SASEGT. J lost 6 bases, V lost 8 bases, and 19 bases had no gene match. The CDR3 has 16 amino acids. The CDR3 bases are TGTGCCAGCCCCCCCCAGGGGGACCCTCTCGCTGGCGAGCAGTACTTC. It yields the protein CASPPQGDPLAGEQYF.

This clonotype was counted between two and nine times. The chain joins TRBV5-1 to TRBJ1-1, with D tentatively TRBD1 (5 bases). Trimming stripped 5 bases from V and 1 base from J, with 15 bases between. Germline-derived CDR1 and CDR2 are SGHRS and YFSETQ. This CDR3 is built from 15 residues. The CDR3 spells CASSGTGLRNTEAFF. CDR3 sequence (DNA): TGCGCCAGCAGTGGGACGGGCCTGAGGAACACTGAAGCTTTCTTT.

The table lists this clonotype with a few counts. The rearrangement joins TRBV6-1 to TRBJ2-1, with 7 bases that match TRBD1. CDR3 length equals 15 residues. Losses at the gene ends were 7 bases for V and 5 bases for J; bases not matched to a gene: 11. Germline V lookup: CDR1 MNHNS, CDR2 SASEGT. This CDR3 is CASIPGDSLNNEQFF. In nucleotides, the CDR3 is TGTGCCAGCATTCCCGGGGACAGCCTCAACAATGAGCAGTTCTTC.

V and J are TRBV3-1 and TRBJ2-7; D unresolved. This CDR3 has 12 amino acids. With 2 bases removed from V and 3 bases from J, the gap between germline ends came to 5 bases. CDR1 and CDR2 (germline): LGHDT, YNNKEL (reference sequence). This CDR3 reads CASSQMYYEQYF. The CDR3 DNA reads as TGTGCCAGCAGCCAAATGTACTACGAGCAGTACTTC.

A note on this clonotype: A much larger clonotype is one base distant, so this may be a read error. The chain employs TRBV20-1 and TRBJ2-1; 10 nucleotides line up with TRBD2. This CDR3 has 14 residues. The J segment lost 13 bases and the V segment lost 5 bases, leaving 14 bases of the junction unmatched. Germline CDR1 reads DFQATT; CDR2 reads SNEGSKA (reference sequence). Here the CDR3 reads CSAYGLADQETQFF. CDR3 in DNA: TGCAGTGCTTACGGACTAGCGGACCAAGAGACCCAGTTCTTC.

This clonotype was counted ten times or more. The chain combines TRBV12-3 or TRBV12-4 with TRBJ2-7; D unresolved. The CDR3 covers 11 residues. The V end lost 6 bases, the J end lost 3 bases, and 6 bases lay between the germline ends. The CDR3: CASRSYYEQYF. The DNA for the CDR3 is TGTGCCAGCAGAAGTTACTACGAGCAGTACTTC.

This clonotype was detected ten times or more. The chain links TRBV6-5 to TRBJ2-1; possibly TRBD2 for D (6 bases). The V and J ends lost 0 bases and 2 bases respectively, with 8 bases between them. The CDR3 length is 15 residues. Per germline, CDR1 MNHEY and CDR2 SVGAGI. CDR3 nucleotides: TGTGCCAGCAGTTACTCACTAGCAGCCTACAATGAGCAGTTCTTC. It encodes CASSYSLAAYNEQFF.